This T cell receptor (beta chain) was sequenced for a study of blood T cells in healthy people across ages. Findings and caveats of the study: Both higher diversity and more naive CD4+ cells marked long-lived donors when set against aged donors. Expanded clonotype changes were possibly confounded by unknown donor CMV status. Observed TCR beta diversity per million T cells went down as age went up. This fall followed a roughly linear course with age.

In the case of this clonotype: Its specificity is not known.

A J-beta primer mix and a sample-barcoded 5' primer were used in a second PCR of roughly 7 to 12 cycles. Each of the samples gave a minimum of 3 million paired-end reads that contained CDR3. One entry per CDR3 protein results from TCRdb running MiXCR on the 5' RACE reads. This table holds approximately 1,700,000 distinct CDR3 sequences, roughly 43% found once. Looked up from germline, CDR1 is SGDLS and CDR2 is YYNGEE. CDR3 length: 14 amino acids. Trimming cost V 4 bases and J 7 bases; bases outside gene matches: 8. The V and J genes are TRBV9 and TRBJ1-2; 9 bases map to TRBD1. The receptor was derived from a human donor in good health. Sample: blood. CDR3 sequence (DNA): TGTGCCAGCAGCAGGAACAGGGGGCGCCTTGGCTACACCTTC. Its protein is CASSRNRGRLGYTF.